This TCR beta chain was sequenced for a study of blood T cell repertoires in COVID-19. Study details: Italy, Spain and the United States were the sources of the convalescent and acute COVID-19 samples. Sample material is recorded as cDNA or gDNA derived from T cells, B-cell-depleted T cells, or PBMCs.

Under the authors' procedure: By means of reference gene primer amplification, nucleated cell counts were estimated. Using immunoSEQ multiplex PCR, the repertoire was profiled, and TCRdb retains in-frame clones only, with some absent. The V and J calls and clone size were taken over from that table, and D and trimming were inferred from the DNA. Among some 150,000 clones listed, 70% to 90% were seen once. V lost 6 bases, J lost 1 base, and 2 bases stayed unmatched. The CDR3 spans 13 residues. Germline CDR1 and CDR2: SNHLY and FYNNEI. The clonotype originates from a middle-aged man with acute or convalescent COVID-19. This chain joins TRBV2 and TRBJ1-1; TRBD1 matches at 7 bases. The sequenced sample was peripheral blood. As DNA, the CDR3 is TGTGCCAGCAGCCGGGACAGGAACACTGAAGCTTTCTTT. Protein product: CASSRDRNTEAFF.